This TCR beta chain was retrieved from a study of tumor-infiltrating lymphocytes in glioblastoma multiforme. Whole-study results and caveats: Functional subtype sorting of these T cells was not performed. Just one glioblastoma patient contributed to the TCR-mutation comparison. Detected clone frequencies may not reflect cell counts, being RNA-based.

To note about this clonotype: The antigen remains unidentified.

TCR beta libraries were built from RNA through three nested multiplex PCR rounds using modified ARM-PCR. TCRdb ran MiXCR on the multiplex PCR reads and lists one entry per CDR3 protein. Of about 9,600 distinct CDR3 sequences in the sample, about 70% were seen once. V was trimmed by 1 base and J by 2 bases, leaving 9 bases between them. This CDR3 spans 15 amino acids. The sequencing sample was made of brain tumor tissue. The chain links TRBV12-3 or TRBV12-4 to TRBJ1-5, with D perhaps matching TRBD1 (6 bases). This sequence originates from a male donor with glioblastoma. CDR3 protein: CASSLGGGGNQPQHF. CDR3 DNA sequence: TGTGCCAGCAGTTTAGGAGGGGGAGGCAATCAGCCCCAGCATTTT.